This T cell receptor (beta chain) is drawn from a study of cytomegalovirus exposure and HLA in healthy donors. General study points: The dataset shows that most TCR sequences were rare, while some public TCRs occurred in many donors. According to the study, around 180 TCR beta chains were cytomegalovirus-associated.

The CDR3 has 18 residues. Germline assignment: CDR1 LGHNA and CDR2 YNFKEQ. J was trimmed by 2 bases and V by 5 bases; bases with no gene match: 13. In regard to this clone: Its antigen is as yet unknown.

Sequencing used immunoSEQ multiplex PCR; TCRdb keeps in-frame clones, though not all of them. Here the sample spans 150,000 to 200,000 clones, around four fifths being singletons. The J gene is TRBJ2-3, the V gene TRBV4-2, with 10 positions matching TRBD2. This TCR came from a man between 25 and 39 years old in good health and CMV-seropositive. Material: PBMCs. CDR3: CASSLGSPLAGFTDTQYF. The CDR3 nucleotides are TGTGCCAGCAGCTTGGGCTCCCCACTAGCGGGATTCACAGATACGCAGTATTTT.